The TCR beta chain under discussion was sequenced for a study of OX40 agonist ivuxolimab in advanced cancers. V was clipped by 5 bases and J by 7 bases; unmatched bases: 5. The CDR3 is 14 amino acids. The germline V gene has CDR1 MNHEY and CDR2 SMNVEV (reference sequence). Prior autoimmune disease or systemic immunosuppression barred patients. Method: immunoSEQ multiplex PCR; TCRdb's copy keeps in-frame clones and lacks some. The sample has approximately 48,000 clones; about 80% are singletons. The gene calls are TRBV27 and TRBJ2-5; 12 bases match TRBD1. The specimen comprised CD4+ or CD8+ T cells sorted from blood, sampled in a trial of the OX40 agonist ivuxolimab. The TCR originated in an adult with an advanced solid tumor such as melanoma, head and neck, liver or kidney cancer. As DNA, the CDR3 is TGTGCCAGCAGTGCGGGACAGGGGGCCGGGACCCAGTACTTC. Amino acid sequence: CASSAGQGAGTQYF.